Each of the 29 T cell receptor beta chains below was sequenced from the same sample in a study of cytomegalovirus exposure and HLA in healthy donors. TCRdb keeps only in-frame clones here, not all; method: immunoSEQ multiplex PCR. The sample lists 250,000 to 300,000 clones, about 90% occurring once. The sample comprised PBMCs. All receptors come from a woman between 18 and 29 years old in good health and CMV-seronegative.

This chain uses TRBV5-1 with TRBJ2-5, with D tentatively TRBD1 (5 bases). In germline, CDR1 is SGHRS, CDR2 YFSETQ. V was cut by 0 bases and J by 3 bases, with 9 bases left in between. The length of the CDR3 is 14 residues. The CDR3 sequence: CASSLDRIEETQYF. In DNA form, the CDR3 reads TGCGCCAGCAGCTTGGACAGGATTGAAGAGACCCAGTACTTC.

V gene TRBV30 combines with J gene TRBJ2-5; the D gene is possibly TRBD2 (7 bases). V shed 3 bases and J shed 1 base, with 21 bases lying between them. The CDR3 contains 17 residues. The germline V gene has CDR1 GTSNPN and CDR2 SVGIG (reference sequence). The CDR3 DNA reads TGTGCCTGGAGGGGGGCCATAGGACTAGGAAGCCAAGAGACCCAGTACTTC. Translating it yields CAWRGAIGLGSQETQYF.

The chain joins TRBV4-1 to TRBJ1-1; D gene uncertain. V lost 2 bases, J lost 4 bases, and 11 bases lay in between. Germline V lookup: CDR1 MGHRA, CDR2 YSYEKL. There are 14 residues in the CDR3. The CDR3 DNA reads as TGCGCCAGCAGCCAACTTTCCGGGGTCACTGAAGCTTTCTTT. Residues: CASSQLSGVTEAFF.

This chain connects TRBV5-5 to TRBJ1-5, with a possible D match to TRBD1 (6 bases). The CDR3 length is 15 residues. The V gene lost 3 bases and the J gene lost 5 bases, with 15 bases spanning the gap. Germline lookup yields CDR1 SGHKS and CDR2 YYEKEE (reference sequence). This CDR3 is CASSSNRDPDQPQHF. The CDR3 bases are TGTGCCAGCAGCTCAAACAGGGATCCAGATCAGCCCCAGCATTTT. Looking up the rest from reference TRBV5-5 and TRBJ1-5 gives the full variable domain: DAGVTQSPTHLIKTRGQQVTLRCSPISGHKSVSWYQQVLGQGPQFIFQYYEKEERGRGNFPDRFSARQFPNYSSELNVNALLLGDSALYLCASSSNRDPDQPQHFGDGTRLSIL.

The chain couples TRBV19 to TRBJ2-7; TRBD1 matches at 8 bases. CDR3 size: 13 residues. Trimming took 4 bases from V and 3 from J; bases not matched to a gene: 2. Germline CDR1 is LNHDA and CDR2 is SQIVND (reference sequence). CDR3 sequence: CASSTGGHYEQYF. The CDR3 DNA is TGTGCCAGTAGTACAGGGGGCCACTACGAGCAGTACTTC.

This chain links TRBV5-4 with TRBJ2-2, with 8 bases aligning to TRBD2. Germline trimming cut 4 bases from V and 4 bases from J; bases unmatched to any gene: 9. The CDR3 sequence is 16 residues long. Germline CDR1 is SGHNT and CDR2 is YYREEE (reference sequence). CDR3 region: CASSLRGGDLTGELFF. CDR3 bases: TGTGCCAGCAGCCTACGGGGGGGGGACCTCACCGGGGAGCTGTTTTTT.

Only one count was recorded for this clone. The chain links TRBV4-1 to TRBJ2-7; TRBD2 agrees at 8 bases. Germline values: CDR1 MGHRA, CDR2 YSYEKL. The CDR3 sequence is 15 residues long. The J segment lost 4 bases and the V segment lost 0 bases, leaving 5 bases of the junction unmatched. CDR3 DNA sequence: TGCGCCAGCAGCCAAGAACCCAGCGGGGGTTACGAGCAGTACGTC. This sequence encodes CASSQEPSGGYEQYV.

V gene TRBV6-1 combines with J gene TRBJ1-5; no definite D call. The CDR3 sequence is 14 residues long. Trimming cost V 3 bases and J 4 bases, with 10 bases left between them. The germline CDR1 and CDR2 sequences are MNHNS and SASEGT. CDR3 loop: CASSERVRNQPQHF. Written as DNA, the CDR3 is TGTGCCAGCAGTGAGCGGGTCAGAAATCAGCCCCAGCATTTT.

The chain employs TRBV29-1 and TRBJ2-7; TRBD2 matches 7 bases. The CDR3 is 13 amino acids. J gave up 6 bases and V 6 bases, and 11 bases lay outside the gene matches. The germline V gene has CDR1 SQVTM and CDR2 ANQGSEA. CDR3 region: CSVGGDPFGEQYF. DNA of the CDR3: TGCAGCGTGGGGGGGGACCCATTTGGCGAGCAGTACTTC.

The rearrangement joins TRBV7-6 to TRBJ2-1, with 11 bases lining up with TRBD2. The length of the CDR3 is 19 residues. V gave up 2 bases and J gave up 0 bases; unmatched junction bases: 9. Germline V gives CDR1 SGHVS, CDR2 FNYEAQ. The CDR3 nucleotides are TGTGCCAGCAGCTTACTAGGGACTAGCGGTTACAGCTCCTACAATGAGCAGTTCTTC. Its protein product is CASSLLGTSGYSSYNEQFF.

The DNA for the CDR3 is TGCGCCAGCCGCGGAGGTAACACCCAAGAGACCCAGTACTTC. Its translation is CASRGGNTQETQYF. The chain joins TRBV5-1 to TRBJ2-5; D might be TRBD2 (5 bases). Germline-derived CDR1 and CDR2 are SGHRS and YFSETQ. The V and J ends lost 7 bases and 1 base respectively, with 14 bases between them. The CDR3 is made up of 14 amino acids. Drawing the rest from reference TRBV5-1 and TRBJ2-5, the complete variable domain is KAGVTQTPRYLIKTRGQQVTLSCSPISGHRSVSWYQQTPGQGLQFLFEYFSETQRNKGNFPGRFSGRQFSNSRSEMNVSTLELGDSALYLCASRGGNTQETQYFGPGTRLLVL.

J is TRBJ2-2 and V is TRBV10-3, with 8 bases identical to TRBD1. CDR1 ENHRY and CDR2 SYGVKD come from the germline V gene. Trimming took 5 bases from V and 7 from J; bases not matched to a gene: 9. This CDR3 comprises 15 residues. The CDR3 sequence: CAISRATGDSGELFF. Here the CDR3 DNA reads TGTGCCATCAGTCGTGCGACAGGGGATAGCGGGGAGCTGTTTTTT.

This rearrangement joins TRBV10-1 to TRBJ2-1, with D possibly matching TRBD1 (5 bases). Trimming pared 3 bases from V and 2 bases from J, leaving 11 bases between. The CDR3 contains 15 residues. Germline CDR1 and CDR2: WNHNN and SYGVQD (reference sequence). The CDR3 spells CASSEVQGTYNEQFF. The DNA for the CDR3 is TGCGCCAGCAGTGAAGTCCAGGGAACCTACAATGAGCAGTTCTTC.

The rearrangement links TRBV6-5 to TRBJ2-3; 8 nucleotides match TRBD2. The CDR3 runs 15 residues. Trimming cost V 6 bases and J 5 bases; bases outside gene matches: 10. Germline CDR1 is MNHEY and CDR2 is SVGAGI. The CDR3: CASSPLAGHVDTQYF. The CDR3 region has the DNA TGTGCCAGCAGCCCTCTAGCGGGTCACGTAGATACGCAGTATTTT.

This rearrangement joins TRBV7-2 to TRBJ1-5; D might be TRBD1 (5 bases). The CDR3 totals 14 residues. V dropped 6 bases and J dropped 8 bases, with 17 bases sitting between them. Germline V gene data show CDR1 as SGHTA and CDR2 as FQGNSA. CDR3 loop: CASSPKAGDKPQHF. The DNA of the CDR3 is TGTGCCAGCAGTCCCAAGGCGGGGGATAAGCCCCAGCATTTT.

The J gene is TRBJ1-6, the V gene TRBV27; 8 bases map to TRBD1. J lost 9 bases, V lost 4 bases, and 5 bases had no gene match. Germline CDR1 and CDR2: MNHEY and SMNVEV (reference sequence). The length of the CDR3 is 14 residues. The CDR3 sequence is CASSSDRDGSPLHF. The DNA for the CDR3 is TGTGCCAGCAGTTCGGACAGGGACGGTTCACCCCTCCACTTT.

The chain is built from TRBV10-1 and TRBJ2-5; D may be TRBD2 (6 bases). V lost 2 bases, J lost 2 bases, and 9 bases lay in between. Looked up from germline, CDR1 is WNHNN and CDR2 is SYGVQD (reference sequence). The CDR3 totals 14 residues. In nucleotides, the CDR3 is TGCGCCAGCAGTGAGAATGGAGGGCAAGAGACCCAGTACTTC. Translating it yields CASSENGGQETQYF.

The chain links TRBV4-1 to TRBJ1-1; D remains unclear. Trimming pared 4 bases from V and 4 bases from J, leaving 13 bases between. Germline lookup yields CDR1 MGHRA and CDR2 YSYEKL. There are 14 residues in the CDR3. The CDR3 protein is CASSRASAGTEAFF. The DNA for the CDR3 is TGCGCCAGCAGCCGAGCGTCAGCCGGCACTGAAGCTTTCTTT.

The V gene is TRBV28, the J gene TRBJ1-1, with no clear D. Germline assignment: CDR1 MDHEN and CDR2 SYDVKM. The CDR3 contains 14 residues. Trimming left V 6 bases short and J 0 bases short, with 11 bases between. The CDR3 protein is CASSPTDMNTEAFF. The CDR3 nucleotides are TGTGCCAGCAGCCCTACAGACATGAACACTGAAGCTTTCTTT. Looking up the rest from reference TRBV28 and TRBJ1-1 gives the full variable domain: DVKVTQSSRYLVKRTGEKVFLECVQDMDHENMFWYRQDPGLGLRLIYFSYDVKMKEKGDIPEGYSVSREKKERFSLILESASTNQTSMYLCASSPTDMNTEAFFGQGTRLTVV.

The J gene is TRBJ2-7, the V gene TRBV5-8; 7 bases map to TRBD1. The germline V gene has CDR1 SGHTS and CDR2 YDEGEE. Germline trimming cut 2 bases from V and 6 bases from J; bases unmatched to any gene: 5. This CDR3 has 13 residues. The CDR3 loop reads CASSFTGVGEQYF. In nucleotides, the CDR3 is TGTGCCAGCAGCTTTACAGGGGTAGGCGAGCAGTACTTC.

The V and J genes are TRBV28 and TRBJ1-2; TRBD1 agrees at 8 bases. The CDR3 totals 15 residues. CDR1 is MDHEN and CDR2 is SYDVKM in the germline V gene. V lost 3 bases, J lost 5 bases, and 8 bases stayed unmatched. The CDR3 nucleotides are TGTGCCAGCAGTTTTAGACCAGGGGGCAATTATGGCTACACCTTC. Its protein is CASSFRPGGNYGYTF.

The chain employs TRBV7-2 and TRBJ1-1; D possibly corresponds to TRBD1 (6 bases). The CDR3 length is 17 residues. V was clipped by 5 bases and J by 1 base, with 20 bases between them. Germline V gene sequence: CDR1 SGHTA, CDR2 FQGNSA. CDR3 in DNA: TGTGCCAGCAGCCTTAGGGGTGGGGGCAGGGGGAACACTGAAGCTTTCTTT. It yields the protein CASSLRGGGRGNTEAFF.

This clone appeared once. The rearrangement uses TRBV5-4 and TRBJ2-5, with 13 bases aligning to TRBD2. The V gene's germline CDR1 is SGHNT and CDR2 YYREEE (reference sequence). This CDR3 has 15 amino acids. Trimming at V came to 2 bases and at J to 5 bases, leaving 3 bases not matched to a gene. The CDR3 loop is CASSLLAGGPETQYF. In DNA form, the CDR3 reads TGTGCCAGCAGCTTACTAGCGGGGGGGCCGGAGACCCAGTACTTC.

The table lists this clone with a few counts. V gene TRBV18 combines with J gene TRBJ1-1, with 7 bases that match TRBD1. The length of the CDR3 is 16 residues. V shed 3 bases, J shed 1 base, and the junction held 8 bases outside the gene matches. The germline V gene has CDR1 KGHSH and CDR2 LQKENI. This CDR3 is CASSPPAGTENTEAFF. CDR3 bases: TGTGCCAGCTCACCCCCAGCCGGGACAGAGAACACTGAAGCTTTCTTT. Together with reference TRBV18 and TRBJ1-1, the CDR3 gives the full variable domain: NAGVMQNPRHLVRRRGQEARLRCSPMKGHSHVYWYRQLPEEGLKFMVYLQKENIIDESGMPKERFSAEFPKEGPSILRIQQVVRGDSAAYFCASSPPAGTENTEAFFGQGTRLTVV.

The chain has TRBV5-1 and TRBJ2-7; 8 nucleotides agree with TRBD1. V shed 4 bases, J shed 7 bases, and the junction held 7 bases outside the gene matches. The length of the CDR3 is 13 residues. Germline assignment: CDR1 SGHRS and CDR2 YFSETQ. The CDR3 DNA follows: TGCGCCAGCAGCGGACCGACAGGGGTTGAGCAGTACTTC. Protein: CASSGPTGVEQYF. The entire variable domain, with the rest obtained from reference TRBV5-1 and TRBJ2-7, is as follows: KAGVTQTPRYLIKTRGQQVTLSCSPISGHRSVSWYQQTPGQGLQFLFEYFSETQRNKGNFPGRFSGRQFSNSRSEMNVSTLELGDSALYLCASSGPTGVEQYFGPGTRLTVT.

The genes are TRBV6-6 and TRBJ2-1, with TRBD1 as a possible D gene (5 bases). The V end lost 4 bases, the J end lost 9 bases, and 13 bases lay between the germline ends. CDR1 is MNHNY and CDR2 is SVGAGI in the germline V gene (reference sequence). The CDR3 is made up of 13 amino acids. For the CDR3, the DNA is TGTGCCAGCAGTTTTAGGGGTGTGGGTGAGCAGTTCTTC. Encoded protein: CASSFRGVGEQFF.

This clone was counted a single time. The genes are TRBV5-6 and TRBJ1-4, with 7 bases that match TRBD1. The CDR3 is made up of 16 amino acids. In germline, CDR1 is SGHDT, CDR2 YYEEEE. The J segment lost 3 bases and the V segment lost 0 bases, leaving 5 bases of the junction unmatched. The CDR3 reads CASSLGGGAANEKLFF. The CDR3 bases are TGTGCCAGCAGCTTGGGAGGGGGCGCAGCTAATGAAAAACTGTTTTTT.

This chain links TRBV6-1 with TRBJ1-2; 10 bases are a match to TRBD1. The V and J ends lost 4 bases and 4 bases, in that order; junction bases with no gene match: 3. CDR3 length equals 14 residues. Germline V gene data show CDR1 as MNHNS and CDR2 as SASEGT. The CDR3 sequence: CASSATGGAYGYTF. The CDR3 nucleotides are TGTGCCAGCAGTGCGACAGGGGGCGCCTATGGCTACACCTTC.

CDR3 region: CASSYGAGKETQYF. The CDR3 DNA follows: TGTGCCAGCAGTTACGGGGCAGGGAAAGAGACCCAGTACTTC. The chain carries TRBV6-5 and TRBJ2-5; D possibly corresponds to TRBD1 (5 bases). Trimming stripped 2 bases from V and 3 bases from J, with 10 bases between. There are 14 residues in the CDR3. Germline V gene lookup returns CDR1 MNHEY and CDR2 SVGAGI.